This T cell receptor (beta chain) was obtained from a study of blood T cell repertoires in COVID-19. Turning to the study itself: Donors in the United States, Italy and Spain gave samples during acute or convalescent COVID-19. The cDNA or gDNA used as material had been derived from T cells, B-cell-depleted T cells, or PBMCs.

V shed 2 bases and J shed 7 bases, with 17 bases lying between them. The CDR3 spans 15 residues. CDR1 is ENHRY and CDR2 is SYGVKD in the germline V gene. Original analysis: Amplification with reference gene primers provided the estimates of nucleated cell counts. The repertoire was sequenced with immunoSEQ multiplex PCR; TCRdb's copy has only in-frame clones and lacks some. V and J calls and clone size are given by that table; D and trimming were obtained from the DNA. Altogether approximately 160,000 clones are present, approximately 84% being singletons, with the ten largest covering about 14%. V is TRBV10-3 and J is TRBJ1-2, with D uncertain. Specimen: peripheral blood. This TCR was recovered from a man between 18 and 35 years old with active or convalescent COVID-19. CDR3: CAISESGLREGGYTF. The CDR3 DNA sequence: TGTGCCATCAGTGAGAGCGGGCTAAGGGAGGGTGGCTACACCTTC.